A single sample is the source of the 18 T cell receptor beta chains below, sequenced in a study of T-cell memory formation after mild COVID-19 (dated by TCRdb to the early 2020s). Libraries were prepared through 5' RACE. The reads were generated on an Illumina NovaSeq 6000. Starting from the raw public reads, TCRdb applied fastp trimming at Q25, assembled clones with MiXCR and retained in-frame beta chains. Rows are unified per CDR3 protein, each entry keeping the most common DNA and genes. Within this sample are under 350,000 distinct CDR3 sequences, with about 16% of them counted one time only. In total, the top ten clones hold roughly 20% of the sample. Material: PBMCs or a T cell subset sorted from them (not recorded which). The receptors here all came from a man aged 18-30 years who had mild COVID-19 (a few samples of this study predate the infection). The sample titles of this study are shuffled in the database, so cell type and time point are left out; the donor was told from shared clones.

This clonotype was seen a handful of times. This chain uses TRBV28 with TRBJ2-3, with D possibly TRBD2 on 5 matching bases. With 3 bases removed from V and 6 bases from J, the gap between germline ends came to 10 bases. Germline V gene data show CDR1 as MDHEN and CDR2 as SYDVKM. CDR3 length: 13 amino acids. The CDR3 spells CASSLTISDTQYF. CDR3 sequence (DNA): TGTGCCAGCAGTTTGACTATCAGTGATACGCAGTATTTT.

V gene TRBV7-9 combines with J gene TRBJ1-4; no clear D. This CDR3 has 14 amino acids. Between the trimmed V and J ends, which lost 3 bases and 3 bases, there was a span of 8 bases. Germline CDR1 and CDR2: SEHNR and FQNEAQ (reference sequence). CDR3 coding DNA: TGTGCCAGCAGCTTTTTGAGAGCTAATGAAAAACTGTTTTTT. Protein sequence: CASSFLRANEKLFF.

This clonotype was counted at least ten times. The DNA for the CDR3 is TGTGCCAGCAGGACTAGCGGGGGGTCCCAGCAGTTCTTC. Its translation: CASRTSGGSQQFF. V is TRBV27 and J is TRBJ2-1; 13 positions match TRBD2. With V trimmed by 6 bases and J by 11 bases, 4 bases remained unmatched. The CDR3 covers 13 residues. Germline CDR1 reads MNHEY; CDR2 reads SMNVEV (reference sequence).

The chain joins TRBV12-3 or TRBV12-4 to TRBJ2-7; weak D call: TRBD2 (6 bases). Trimming left V 5 bases short and J 0 bases short, with 14 bases between. The CDR3 spans 15 residues. In DNA form, the CDR3 reads TGTGCCAGCAGTAAGGGAGGATCAAGCTCCTACGAGCAGTACGTC. Residues: CASSKGGSSSYEQYV.

This clonotype has a handful of counts. V and J are TRBV29-1 and TRBJ2-4; 9 bases align to TRBD1. Germline lookup yields CDR1 SQVTM and CDR2 ANQGSEA. V shed 4 bases and J 16 bases; nucleotides not matched to a gene: 8. The CDR3 sequence is 11 residues long. CDR3 nucleotide sequence: TGCAGCGTTGGCGGGGACAGGGAGGAATACTTC. Translating it yields CSVGGDREEYF.

This clonotype turned up a few times. This chain joins TRBV25-1 and TRBJ2-1; TRBD2 matches at 10 bases. V was pared by 3 bases and J by 5 bases, with 7 bases of the junction left unmatched. This CDR3 has 16 amino acids. CDR1 is MGHDK and CDR2 is SYGVNS in the germline V gene. CDR3 nucleotide sequence: TGTGCCAGCAGTGACCCAACTAGCGGGGTTAACAATGAGCAGTTCTTC. This sequence encodes CASSDPTSGVNNEQFF.

This clonotype was detected only a few times. The chain joins TRBV4-1 to TRBJ1-2; a possible D gene is TRBD1 (6 bases). Trimming shortened V by 4 bases and J by 8 bases, and 14 bases separated the two germline ends. Germline loops: CDR1 MGHRA, CDR2 YSYEKL. CDR3 length: 13 amino acids. The CDR3 nucleotides are TGCGCCAGCAGCCTCTATAGGGGGTTGGGCTACACCTTC. Its translation is CASSLYRGLGYTF.

This clonotype was counted once. This rearrangement joins TRBV3-1 to TRBJ1-1, with D unresolved. The CDR3 consists of 15 residues. The germline gives CDR1 LGHDT, CDR2 YNNKEL (reference sequence). Deletions cut 0 bases from V and 2 bases from J, with 10 bases between. This chain's CDR3 is CASSQDQGSNTEAFF. DNA for the CDR3: TGTGCCAGCAGCCAAGATCAAGGTTCAAACACTGAAGCTTTCTTT.

This clonotype was counted ten times or more. J is TRBJ2-5 and V is TRBV3-1; tentatively, D is TRBD2 (6 bases). The CDR3 loop spans 17 amino acids. CDR1 and CDR2 (germline): LGHDT, YNNKEL (reference sequence). Trimming took off 1 base at V and 4 bases at J, with 19 bases between the two ends. As DNA, the CDR3 is TGTGCCAGCAGCCAAGCTTCGGGCAGGGAGGCTTCAGAGACCCAGTACTTC. It translates to CASSQASGREASETQYF.

This sequence joins TRBV2 and TRBJ1-5; no definite D call. Germline V gives CDR1 SNHLY, CDR2 FYNNEI. The CDR3 is 14 amino acids. Trimming cost V 8 bases and J 5 bases, with 16 bases left between them. The CDR3 here is CASGELGQDQPQHF. The CDR3 nucleotides are TGTGCCAGCGGGGAGTTAGGGCAGGATCAGCCCCAGCATTTT.

The V and J genes are TRBV20-1 and TRBJ2-7; D uncertain. Germline CDR1 reads DFQATT; CDR2 reads SNEGSKA (reference sequence). Between the trimmed V and J ends, which lost 6 bases and 6 bases, there was a span of 9 bases. The CDR3 spans 10 residues. This CDR3 is CSAFGSEQYF. CDR3 nucleotides: TGCAGTGCGTTTGGCAGCGAGCAGTACTTC.

This rearrangement joins TRBV4-1 to TRBJ2-5, with a tentative D call TRBD2 (6 bases). Trimming removed 2 bases from V and 5 bases from J, with 12 bases in between. CDR3 length: 14 residues. Germline CDR1 and CDR2: MGHRA and YSYEKL. The CDR3 reads CASSQTTSRETQYF. The CDR3 coding sequence is TGCGCCAGCAGCCAAACCACTAGCAGGGAGACCCAGTACTTC.

V and J are TRBV5-1 and TRBJ2-1; 7 bases are shared with TRBD1. CDR3 length: 15 amino acids. J gave up 7 bases and V 6 bases, and 13 bases lay outside the gene matches. CDR1 is SGHRS and CDR2 is YFSETQ in the germline V gene. This chain's CDR3 is CASIDRATGRNEQFF. Here the CDR3 DNA reads TGCGCCAGCATCGACAGGGCGACCGGCAGGAATGAGCAGTTCTTC.

This rearrangement joins TRBV5-1 to TRBJ1-1; no definite D call. CDR1 is SGHRS and CDR2 is YFSETQ in the germline V gene. Between the trimmed V and J ends, which lost 2 bases and 1 base, there was a span of 9 bases. The CDR3 is 14 amino acids. CDR3 nucleotides: TGCGCCAGCAGCTTCCACGGAGAGAACACTGAAGCTTTCTTT. Residues: CASSFHGENTEAFF.

The chain combines TRBV12-3 or TRBV12-4 with TRBJ1-2; no firm D call. The CDR3 is 13 residues long. V was pared by 6 bases and J by 3 bases, with 11 bases between. The CDR3 bases are TGTGCCAGCAGCCCTCTAGACGACTATGGCTACACCTTC. This encodes CASSPLDDYGYTF.

This clonotype was seen only a few times. The chain combines TRBV6-2 or TRBV6-3 with TRBJ1-5; 9 bases align to TRBD1. The J segment lost 7 bases and the V segment lost 6 bases, leaving 7 bases of the junction unmatched. The CDR3 is made up of 14 amino acids. CDR1 and CDR2 (germline): MNHEY, SVGEGT. The CDR3 nucleotides are TGTGCCAGCAGAGGGACAGGGAATAGCCAGCCCCAGCATTTT. It specifies CASRGTGNSQPQHF.

This clonotype was observed a few times. The V and J genes are TRBV18 and TRBJ2-5; a weak D match, TRBD1 (5 bases). V gave up 3 bases and J gave up 1 base, with 15 bases separating them. Germline V CDR1 and CDR2: KGHSH, LQKENI. This CDR3 contains 16 residues. CDR3: CASSPSTQTVQETQYF. CDR3 bases: TGTGCCAGCTCACCTTCCACCCAGACAGTCCAAGAGACCCAGTACTTC.

V usage is TRBV6-5 and J usage is TRBJ1-1, with TRBD1 as a possible D gene (6 bases). V was clipped by 0 bases and J by 1 base, with 12 bases between them. This CDR3 is built from 16 residues. The germline gives CDR1 MNHEY, CDR2 SVGAGI. The CDR3 DNA follows: TGTGCCAGCAGTTACTCCGGTGGGGGGCCGAACACTGAAGCTTTCTTT. Its translation: CASSYSGGGPNTEAFF.